One sample yielded the 9 T cell receptor beta chains listed below, sequenced in a study of vaccination and CD4 T cells after COVID-19 (dated by TCRdb to 2021 to 2024). The time point label on this specimen signifies: late sampling 161 to 241 days after vaccination in a few convalescent patients. The treatment or condition label on this specimen signifies: approximately 11-day PBMC culture with coronavirus spike peptide pools or control peptides (ViraFEST assay). Library creation used PCR. TCRdb names Illumina iSeq 100 as the instrument used. TCR sequencing of DNA from cultured CD4+ T cells used the Oncomine TCR Beta short-read assay at the Johns Hopkins FTIC core. TCRdb reprocessed the public reads (quality trimming at Q25 with fastp, clone calling with MiXCR) and kept in-frame beta chains. CDR3 protein sequences are deduplicated, and each keeps its most common genes and DNA. For this sample there are approximately 21,000 distinct CDR3 sequences; 43% appear just once. The ten largest clones capture roughly 5% of the sample.

These receptors lack a known antigen. Sequenced here: CD4+ T cells from blood, cultured in vitro, sampled about 7 months after SARS-CoV-2 vaccination. The receptors were gathered from a human donor who had recovered from COVID-19.

The chain has TRBV7-8 and TRBJ2-1; a weak D match, TRBD1 (6 bases). In germline, CDR1 is SGHVS, CDR2 FQNEAQ. The V and J ends lost 5 bases and 10 bases respectively, with 15 bases between them. This CDR3 is 13 amino acids long. Here the CDR3 DNA reads TGTGCCAGCAGCATCCTTATAGGGGGAGAGCAGTTCTTC. Translating gives CASSILIGGEQFF.

The chain joins TRBV20-1 to TRBJ2-2; 10 bases fit TRBD1. Germline lookup yields CDR1 DFQATT and CDR2 SNEGSKA (reference sequence). The CDR3 is 15 residues long. Unmatched junction bases numbered 6, after V lost 5 bases and J lost 3 bases. DNA for the CDR3: TGCAGTGCTGAGGCCGGGACAGGGGACACCGGGGAGCTGTTTTTT. Its protein product is CSAEAGTGDTGELFF.

This clonotype was counted only a few times. The rearrangement uses TRBV20-1 and TRBJ2-6; TRBD1 is a possible D gene (5 bases). Trimming took 0 bases from V and 0 from J, leaving 15 bases between them. Germline-derived CDR1 and CDR2 are DFQATT and SNEGSKA (reference sequence). CDR3 length: 18 residues. The CDR3 here is CSARDPRAGLSGANVLTF. CDR3 sequence (DNA): TGCAGTGCTAGAGATCCCAGGGCTGGCCTCTCTGGGGCCAACGTCCTGACTTTC.

Points on this clonotype: Mismatch with germline at one junction end may stem from a read error. The chain joins TRBV19 to TRBJ1-1; 7 bases fit TRBD1. The CDR3 is made up of 14 amino acids. CDR1 is LNHDA, CDR2 SQIVND, per germline (reference sequence). DNA for the CDR3: TGTGCCAGTAGGATAGGGGGCGCGGTACGAGAAGCTTTCTTT. Protein sequence: CASRIGGAVREAFF.

The CDR3 region has the DNA TGCAGTGCTAGGTCGGACAGGGGGCGATCAGATACGCAGTATTTT. Translated, it gives CSARSDRGRSDTQYF. V gene TRBV20-1 combines with J gene TRBJ2-3; 11 bases map to TRBD1. The length of the CDR3 is 15 residues. Germline CDR1 reads DFQATT; CDR2 reads SNEGSKA (reference sequence). V was pared by 3 bases and J by 4 bases, with 6 bases of the junction left unmatched.

This clonotype was counted a few times. The chain employs TRBV15 and TRBJ2-3, with 11 bases that match TRBD2. Trimming took 1 base from V and 3 from J; bases not matched to a gene: 6. The CDR3 totals 17 residues. CDR1 is LNHNV and CDR2 is YYDKDF in the germline V gene (reference sequence). The CDR3 region is CATSRAPGLAATDTQYF. In DNA form, the CDR3 reads TGTGCCACCAGCAGAGCGCCGGGACTAGCGGCGACAGATACGCAGTATTTT.

This clonotype appeared a few times. The chain combines TRBV18 with TRBJ2-7; 7 bases fit TRBD2. Germline values: CDR1 KGHSH, CDR2 LQKENI. This CDR3 comprises 13 residues. The trim removed 6 bases at V and 6 bases at J, leaving 8 bases unmatched. The CDR3 sequence: CASSPQRDSEQYF. The CDR3 DNA is TGTGCCAGCTCGCCCCAGCGGGACTCCGAGCAGTACTTC.

The CDR3 here is CAISGAGETQYF. Written as DNA, the CDR3 is TGTGCCATCAGCGGGGCGGGGGAGACCCAGTACTTC. The chain recombines TRBV10-3 with TRBJ2-5; D is possibly TRBD2 (6 bases). The CDR3 runs to 12 residues. Germline V gives CDR1 ENHRY, CDR2 SYGVKD. V lost 6 bases and J lost 5, with 10 bases in between.

This clonotype turned up a few times. The chain uses TRBV27 and TRBJ2-5, with a tentative D call TRBD2 (6 bases). In germline, CDR1 is MNHEY, CDR2 SMNVEV (reference sequence). V was trimmed by 3 bases and J by 2 bases, leaving 13 bases between them. The CDR3 length is 15 residues. CDR3 in DNA: TGTGCCAGCAGTTTGGAGGGAGTGGATCAAGAGACCCAGTACTTC. Translated: CASSLEGVDQETQYF.